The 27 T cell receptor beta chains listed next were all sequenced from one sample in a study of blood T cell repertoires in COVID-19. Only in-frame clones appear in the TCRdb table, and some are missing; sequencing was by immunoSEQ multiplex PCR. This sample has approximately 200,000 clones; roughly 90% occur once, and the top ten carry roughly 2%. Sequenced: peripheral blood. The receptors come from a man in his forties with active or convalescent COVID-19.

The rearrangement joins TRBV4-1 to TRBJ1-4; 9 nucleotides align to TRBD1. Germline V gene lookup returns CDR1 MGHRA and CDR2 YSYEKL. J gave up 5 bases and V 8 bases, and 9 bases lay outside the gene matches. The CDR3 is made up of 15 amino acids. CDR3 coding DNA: TGCGCCAGCGGCAAGGGGGGGACAGGGAATGAAAAACTGTTTTTT. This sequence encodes CASGKGGTGNEKLFF.

The CDR3 reads CASSSTAWNTEAFF. CDR3 in DNA: TGTGCCAGCAGTTCGACAGCCTGGAACACTGAAGCTTTCTTT. This rearrangement joins TRBV6-5 to TRBJ1-1; TRBD1 is a possible D gene (5 bases). The germline V gene encodes CDR1 MNHEY and CDR2 SVGAGI. V was trimmed by 4 bases and J by 1 base, leaving 10 bases between them. The CDR3 consists of 14 residues.

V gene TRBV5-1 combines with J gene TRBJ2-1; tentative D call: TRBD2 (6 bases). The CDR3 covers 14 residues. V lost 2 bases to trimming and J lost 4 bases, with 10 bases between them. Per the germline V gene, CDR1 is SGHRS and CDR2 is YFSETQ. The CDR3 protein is CASSFAGLYNEQFF. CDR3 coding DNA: TGCGCCAGCAGCTTCGCGGGACTTTACAATGAGCAGTTCTTC.

The CDR3 region has the DNA TGTGCCAGCACTCCGGGACAGGAACCCTACGAGCAGTACTTC. Translated, it gives CASTPGQEPYEQYF. The chain is built from TRBV2 and TRBJ2-7, with 8 bases matching TRBD1. With 7 bases clipped from V and 2 bases from J, the junction kept 7 bases outside the gene matches. This CDR3 contains 14 residues. The germline V gene encodes CDR1 SNHLY and CDR2 FYNNEI.

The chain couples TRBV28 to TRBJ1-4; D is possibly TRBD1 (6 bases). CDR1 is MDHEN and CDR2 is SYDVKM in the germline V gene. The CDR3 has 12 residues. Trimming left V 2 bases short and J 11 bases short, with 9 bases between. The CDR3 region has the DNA TGTGCCAGCAGTTTACGCGGGGGCAAACTGTTTTTT. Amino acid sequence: CASSLRGGKLFF. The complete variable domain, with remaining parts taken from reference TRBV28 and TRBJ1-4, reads DVKVTQSSRYLVKRTGEKVFLECVQDMDHENMFWYRQDPGLGLRLIYFSYDVKMKEKGDIPEGYSVSREKKERFSLILESASTNQTSMYLCASSLRGGKLFFGSGTQLSVL.

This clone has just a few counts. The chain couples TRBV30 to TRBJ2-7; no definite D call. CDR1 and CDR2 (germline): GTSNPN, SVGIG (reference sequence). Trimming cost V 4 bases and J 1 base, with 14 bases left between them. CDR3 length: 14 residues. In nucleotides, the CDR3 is TGTGCCTGGAAGGAACAGACAAAATCCTACGAGCAGTACTTC. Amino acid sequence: CAWKEQTKSYEQYF.

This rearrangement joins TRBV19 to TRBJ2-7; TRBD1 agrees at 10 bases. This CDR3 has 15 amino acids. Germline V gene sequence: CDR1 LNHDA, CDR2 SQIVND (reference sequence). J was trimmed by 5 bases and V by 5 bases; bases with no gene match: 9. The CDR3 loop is CASSPLDRGGHEQYF. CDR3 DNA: TGTGCCAGTAGTCCCCTGGACAGGGGGGGACACGAGCAGTACTTC.

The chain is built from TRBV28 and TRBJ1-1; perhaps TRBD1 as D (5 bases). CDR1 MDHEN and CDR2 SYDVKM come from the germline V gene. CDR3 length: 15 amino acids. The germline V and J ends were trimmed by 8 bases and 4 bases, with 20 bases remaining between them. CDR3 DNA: TGTGCCAGCCAAAACGCTGGGGGAGGAGTCACTGAAGCTTTCTTT. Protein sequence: CASQNAGGGVTEAFF.

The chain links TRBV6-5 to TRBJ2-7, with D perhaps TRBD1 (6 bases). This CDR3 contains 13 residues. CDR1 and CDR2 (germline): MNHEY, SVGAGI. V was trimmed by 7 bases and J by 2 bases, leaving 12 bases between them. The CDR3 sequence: CASTHRETYEQYF. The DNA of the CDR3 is TGTGCCAGCACCCACAGGGAGACCTACGAGCAGTACTTC.

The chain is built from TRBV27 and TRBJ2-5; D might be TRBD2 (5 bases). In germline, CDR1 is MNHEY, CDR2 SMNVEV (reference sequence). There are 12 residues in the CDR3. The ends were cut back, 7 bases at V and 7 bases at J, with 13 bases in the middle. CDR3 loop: CASKSGLGTQYF. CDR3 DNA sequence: TGTGCCAGCAAATCGGGGTTGGGGACCCAGTACTTC.

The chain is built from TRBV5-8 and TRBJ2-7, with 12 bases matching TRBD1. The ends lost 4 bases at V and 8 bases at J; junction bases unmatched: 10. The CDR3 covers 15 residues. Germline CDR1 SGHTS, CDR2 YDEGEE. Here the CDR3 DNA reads TGTGCCAGCAGCCTGAGGCCGGGACAGGGGGCTAAGCAGTACTTC. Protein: CASSLRPGQGAKQYF.

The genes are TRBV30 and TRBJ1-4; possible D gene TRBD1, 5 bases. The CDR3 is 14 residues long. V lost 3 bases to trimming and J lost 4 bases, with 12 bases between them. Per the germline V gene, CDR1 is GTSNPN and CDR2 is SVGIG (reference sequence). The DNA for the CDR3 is TGTGCCTGGAGCGACCTGGGGGGTAATGAAAAACTGTTTTTT. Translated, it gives CAWSDLGGNEKLFF.

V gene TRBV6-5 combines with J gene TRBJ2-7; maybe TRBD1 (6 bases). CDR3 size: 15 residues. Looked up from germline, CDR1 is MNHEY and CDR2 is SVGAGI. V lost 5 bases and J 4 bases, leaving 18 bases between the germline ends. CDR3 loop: CASSPSGTLNYEQYF. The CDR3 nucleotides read TGTGCCAGCAGTCCATCCGGGACACTAAATTACGAGCAGTACTTC.

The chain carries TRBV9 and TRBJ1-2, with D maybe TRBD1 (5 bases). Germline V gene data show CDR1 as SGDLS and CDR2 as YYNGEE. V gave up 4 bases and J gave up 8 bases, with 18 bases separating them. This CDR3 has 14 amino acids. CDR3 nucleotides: TGTGCCAGCAGCCCAAGCCAGGGTTATCAGGGCTACACCTTC. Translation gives CASSPSQGYQGYTF.

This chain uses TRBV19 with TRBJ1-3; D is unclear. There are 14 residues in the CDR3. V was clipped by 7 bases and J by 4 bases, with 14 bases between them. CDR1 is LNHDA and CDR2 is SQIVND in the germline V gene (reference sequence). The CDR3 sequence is CASTYQVTGNTIYF. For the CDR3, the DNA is TGTGCCAGTACGTACCAGGTCACCGGAAACACCATATATTTT.

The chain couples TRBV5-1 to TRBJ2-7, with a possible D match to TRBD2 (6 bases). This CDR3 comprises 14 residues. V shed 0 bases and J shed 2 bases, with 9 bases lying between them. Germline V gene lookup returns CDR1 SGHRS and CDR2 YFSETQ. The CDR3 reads CASSLGLVAYEQYF. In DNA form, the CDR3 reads TGCGCCAGCAGCTTGGGACTAGTTGCCTACGAGCAGTACTTC.

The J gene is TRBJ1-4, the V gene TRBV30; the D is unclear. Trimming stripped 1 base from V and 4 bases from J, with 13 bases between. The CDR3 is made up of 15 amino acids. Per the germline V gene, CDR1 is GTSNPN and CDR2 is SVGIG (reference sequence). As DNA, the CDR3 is TGTGCCTGGAGTGAGCGACGGATCGATAATGAAAAACTGTTTTTT. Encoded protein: CAWSERRIDNEKLFF.

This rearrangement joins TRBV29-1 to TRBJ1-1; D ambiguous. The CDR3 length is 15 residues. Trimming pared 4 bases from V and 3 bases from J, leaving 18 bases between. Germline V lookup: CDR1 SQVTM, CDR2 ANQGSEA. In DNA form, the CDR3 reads TGCAGCGTTGCTTCCCTTGGAGGGAAGTACACTGAAGCTTTCTTT. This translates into CSVASLGGKYTEAFF.

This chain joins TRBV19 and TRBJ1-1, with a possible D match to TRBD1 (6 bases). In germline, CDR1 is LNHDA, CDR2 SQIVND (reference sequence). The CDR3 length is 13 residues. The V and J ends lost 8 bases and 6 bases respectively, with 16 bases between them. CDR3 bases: TGTGCCAGTTCGACAGGTGGGATGGCTGAAGCTTTCTTT. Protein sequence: CASSTGGMAEAFF.

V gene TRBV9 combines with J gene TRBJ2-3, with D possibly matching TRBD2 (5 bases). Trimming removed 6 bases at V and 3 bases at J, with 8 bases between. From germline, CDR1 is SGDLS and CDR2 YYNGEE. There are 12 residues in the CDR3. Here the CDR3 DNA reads TGTGCCAGCACGGACTTGACAGATACGCAGTATTTT. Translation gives CASTDLTDTQYF.

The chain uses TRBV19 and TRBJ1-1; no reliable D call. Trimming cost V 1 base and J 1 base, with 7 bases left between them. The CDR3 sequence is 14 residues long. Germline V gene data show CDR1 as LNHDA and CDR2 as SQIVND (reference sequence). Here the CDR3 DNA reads TGTGCCAGTAGTATAGGGACTCAGAACACTGAAGCTTTCTTT. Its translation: CASSIGTQNTEAFF.

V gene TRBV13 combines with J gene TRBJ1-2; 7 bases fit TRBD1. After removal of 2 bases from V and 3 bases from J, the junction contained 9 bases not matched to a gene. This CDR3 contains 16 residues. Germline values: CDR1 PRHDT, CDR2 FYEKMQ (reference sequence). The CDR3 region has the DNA TGTGCCAGCAGCTTAATTGGAGGGGGCTATGACTATGGCTACACCTTC. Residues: CASSLIGGGYDYGYTF.

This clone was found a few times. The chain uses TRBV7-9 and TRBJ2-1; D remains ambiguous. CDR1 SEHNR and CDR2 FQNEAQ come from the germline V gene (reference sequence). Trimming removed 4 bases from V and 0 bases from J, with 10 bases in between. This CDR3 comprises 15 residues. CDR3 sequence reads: CASSSPTSSYNEQFF. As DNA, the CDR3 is TGTGCCAGCAGCTCACCCACGAGCTCCTACAATGAGCAGTTCTTC.

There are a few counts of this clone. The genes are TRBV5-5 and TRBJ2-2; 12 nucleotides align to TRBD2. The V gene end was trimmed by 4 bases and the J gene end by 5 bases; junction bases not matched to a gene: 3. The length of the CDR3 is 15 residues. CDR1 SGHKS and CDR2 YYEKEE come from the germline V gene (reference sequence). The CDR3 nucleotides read TGTGCCAGCAGCCGACTAGCGGGAGCTACCGGGGAGCTGTTTTTT. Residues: CASSRLAGATGELFF.

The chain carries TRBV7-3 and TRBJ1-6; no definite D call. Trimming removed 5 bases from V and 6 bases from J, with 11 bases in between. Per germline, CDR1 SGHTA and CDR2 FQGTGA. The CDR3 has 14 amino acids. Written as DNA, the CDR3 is TGTGCCAGCAGCCCCCGAGGTGGTAATTCACCCCTCCACTTT. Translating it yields CASSPRGGNSPLHF.

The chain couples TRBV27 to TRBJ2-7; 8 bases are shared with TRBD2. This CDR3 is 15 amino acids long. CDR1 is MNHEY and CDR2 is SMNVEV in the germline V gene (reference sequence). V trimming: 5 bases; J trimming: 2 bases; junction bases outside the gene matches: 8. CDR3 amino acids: CASSTRLATTYEQYF. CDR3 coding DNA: TGTGCCAGCAGTACCCGACTAGCGACCACCTACGAGCAGTACTTC.

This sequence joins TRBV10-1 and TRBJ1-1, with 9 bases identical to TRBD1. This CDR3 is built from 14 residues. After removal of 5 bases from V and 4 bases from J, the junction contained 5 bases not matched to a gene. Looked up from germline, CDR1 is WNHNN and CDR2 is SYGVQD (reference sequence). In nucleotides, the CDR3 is TGCGCCAGCAGTAAGGACAGGGGTGCCACTGAAGCTTTCTTT. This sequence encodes CASSKDRGATEAFF.